Listed below are T cell receptor beta chains from one sample, sequenced in a study of tumor-infiltrating lymphocytes in primary liver carcinoma. TCRdb processed the multiplex PCR reads anew with MiXCR; each CDR3 protein has one entry. Of over 250,000 distinct CDR3 sequences in the sample, roughly three fifths were seen once. What was sequenced was peripheral blood. The receptor source for this set is a woman between 25 and 40 years old with primary liver carcinoma and hepatitis B virus infection. CDR3s include the opening cysteine and the closing phenylalanine or tryptophan. The order of the fields is V gene, clone size, J gene, D gene, CDR3 protein, CDR3 DNA. A D gene is named only where the DNA matches it firmly. Size tells how often a clone was seen (once, few, many) or the class of an expanded clone, and some rows leave it out.

>TRBV29-1|many|TRBJ2-7|-
CSVEGGLYEQYF
TGCAGCGTTGAAGGGGGGCTCTACGAGCAGTACTTC
>TRBV12-3/TRBV12-4|once|TRBJ1-1|-
CVSSLMASNLNTEAFF
TGTGTCAGCAGTTTAATGGCCAGTAACTTGAACACTGAAGCTTTCTTT
>TRBV11-1|many|TRBJ1-1|TRBD1
CASSLPRQGTKAFF
TGTGCCAGCAGCTTACCGAGACAGGGGACGAAAGCTTTCTTT
>TRBV30|-|TRBJ1-4|-
CAWTRTGVNEKLFF
TGTGCCTGGACCAGGACGGGAGTTAATGAAAAACTGTTTTTT
>TRBV6-2/TRBV6-3|many|TRBJ2-7|-
CASRTLARSPLEQYF
TGTGCCAGCAGGACGCTAGCTCGGAGTCCCCTCGAGCAGTACTTC
>TRBV10-3|-|TRBJ1-5|-
CAIGKQGKQPQHF
TGTGCCATCGGTAAGCAGGGAAAGCAGCCCCAGCATTTT
>TRBV29-1|many|TRBJ2-1|-
CSVSGNEQFF
TGCAGCGTTTCTGGCAATGAGCAGTTCTTC
>TRBV11-3|many|TRBJ1-1|-
CASSYLRGSGAFF
TGTGCCAGCAGCTACTTAAGGGGGTCAGGAGCTTTCTTT
>TRBV21-1|once|TRBJ2-2|-
CASNLKTGQTTGELFF
TGTGCCAGCAACCTTAAGACGGGGCAGACAACCGGGGAGCTGTTTTTT
>TRBV7-8|-|TRBJ1-1|-
CASSLLGGTEAFF
TGTGCCAGCAGCTTACTAGGGGGCACTGAAGCTTTCTTT
>TRBV11-2|-|TRBJ2-1|TRBD1
CACSTRQGRHNEQLF
TGTGCCTGCAGTACCCGACAGGGGAGACACAATGAGCAGCTCTTC
>TRBV6-5|many|TRBJ2-7|-
CASSYSPPGSLYEQYF
TGTGCCAGCAGTTACAGTCCTCCAGGGTCCCTATACGAGCAGTACTTC
>TRBV7-8|-|TRBJ2-5|-
CASSLPSSPQETQYF
TGTGCCAGCAGCCTCCCCAGTAGCCCCCAAGAGACCCAGTACTTC
>TRBV7-9|-|TRBJ2-5|-
CATEDSREETQYF
TGTGCCACCGAAGATAGCAGGGAGGAGACCCAGTACTTC
>TRBV19|-|TRBJ2-1|-
CASSISSSGSYNEQFF
TGTGCCAGTAGTATATCGAGTAGCGGCTCCTACAATGAGCAGTTCTTC
>TRBV11-3|-|TRBJ2-1|TRBD2
CARSFGTNGSLEQFF
TGTGCCAGGAGCTTCGGGACTAACGGGAGCTTAGAGCAGTTCTTC
>TRBV28|-|TRBJ2-7|-
CASSLLGRGNEQYF
TGTGCCAGCAGTTTATTAGGACGAGGGAACGAGCAGTACTTC
>TRBV10-3|once|TRBJ2-2|TRBD1
CVISDCRGPNTGELFF
TGTGTCATCAGTGATTGCAGGGGGCCGAACACCGGGGAGCTGTTTTTT
>TRBV6-1|-|TRBJ1-3|TRBD1
CASRPGQSHLSGNTIYF
TGTGCCAGTAGACCGGGACAGTCCCACCTCTCTGGAAACACCATATATTTT
>TRBV4-2|few|TRBJ2-3|-
CASSLEGGGGDTQYF
TGTGCCAGCAGTCTTGAGGGAGGAGGAGGAGATACGCAGTATTTT
>TRBV11-2|once|TRBJ2-1|TRBD2
CASSLRGAGGPYNEQCF
TGTGCCAGCAGCTTAAGGGGAGCGGGAGGGCCATACAATGAGCAGTGCTTT
>TRBV12-3/TRBV12-4|-|TRBJ1-5|TRBD1
CASSSNRGLNQPQHF
TGTGCCAGCAGTTCAAACAGGGGGCTAAATCAGCCCCAGCATTTT
>TRBV12-3/TRBV12-4|-|TRBJ1-4|-
CASMDPQGHNEKLFF
TGTGCCAGCATGGACCCACAGGGTCATAATGAAAAACTGTTTTTT
>TRBV13|-|TRBJ1-1|-
CASSRQGVRSEAFF
TGTGCCAGCAGCCGTCAGGGAGTACGGTCTGAAGCTTTCTTT
>TRBV29-1|-|TRBJ2-1|-
CSVEGRLGPFF
TGCAGTGTTGAAGGCAGGTTAGGACCGTTCTTC
>TRBV13|-|TRBJ2-1|-
CASSFQGGGPPYNEQFF
TGTGCCAGCAGCTTCCAAGGGGGAGGGCCCCCCTACAATGAGCAGTTCTTC
>TRBV30|-|TRBJ2-7|-
CAWSSGYEQYF
TGTGCCTGGAGTAGCGGCTACGAGCAGTACTTC
>TRBV28|-|TRBJ2-1|TRBD1
CASCKKQGAEQFF
TGTGCCAGCTGTAAGAAACAGGGGGCGGAGCAGTTCTTC
>TRBV6-2/TRBV6-3|-|TRBJ1-1|-
CASSYSFGGSPIPEAFF
TGTGCCAGCAGTTACTCGTTTGGAGGGTCTCCAATCCCCGAAGCTTTCTTT
>TRBV4-3|-|TRBJ2-1|-
CVSSHSSGAYNEQFF
TGCGTCAGCAGCCATTCTAGTGGTGCTTACAATGAGCAGTTCTTC
>TRBV6-5|-|TRBJ2-7|-
CATRIGVNEQYF
TGTGCCACCCGGATAGGGGTAAACGAGCAGTACTTC
>TRBV6-5|-|TRBJ1-5|-
CASAREGGYQPQHF
TGTGCCAGTGCTCGAGAGGGAGGGTACCAGCCCCAGCATTTT
>TRBV6-5|-|TRBJ1-3|-
CASSFQSSGNTIYF
TGTGCCAGCAGTTTTCAGAGCTCTGGAAACACCATATATTTT
>TRBV14|-|TRBJ1-6|TRBD1
CASKQGQANSPLHF
TGTGCCAGCAAACAGGGACAGGCAAATTCGCCCCTCCACTTT
>TRBV4-2|many|TRBJ2-7|TRBD2
CASSQGGTSGVTYEQYF
TGTGCCAGCAGCCAAGGCGGGACTAGCGGGGTAACCTACGAGCAGTACTTC
>TRBV28|few|TRBJ2-7|-
CASSDLADYEQYF
TGTGCCAGCTCCGATCTAGCAGACTACGAGCAGTACTTC
>TRBV5-1|-|TRBJ1-1|-
CASSLDLGANTEAFF
TGCGCCAGCAGCTTGGATCTGGGAGCGAACACTGAAGCTTTCTTT
>TRBV11-2|many|TRBJ1-2|-
CASSLGGANYGYTF
TGTGCCAGCAGCTTAGGTGGGGCCAACTATGGCTACACCTTC
>TRBV4-2|-|TRBJ2-7|-
CDSSQNRHYEQYF
TGTGACAGCAGCCAAAATCGCCACTACGAGCAGTACTTC
>TRBV6-5|few|TRBJ2-7|TRBD1
CASSLRQGSYEQYF
TGTGCCAGCAGTCTCAGACAGGGTAGCTACGAGCAGTACTTC
>TRBV24-1|-|TRBJ2-3|-
CATSSTTDTQYF
TGTGCCACCAGCTCAACAACAGATACGCAGTATTTT
>TRBV7-8|-|TRBJ2-5|-
CASTWADRDGAYHETLYF
TGTGCCAGCACCTGGGCGGATCGTGACGGGGCCTACCACGAGACCCTGTACTTC
>TRBV5-1|-|TRBJ2-6|-
CASNSDLGASVLTF
TGCGCCAGCAACTCAGACCTTGGGGCCAGCGTCCTGACTTTC
>TRBV12-3/TRBV12-4|-|TRBJ2-1|-
CTSSLGYNEQFF
TGTACCAGCAGTTTGGGTTACAATGAGCAGTTCTTC
>TRBV12-3/TRBV12-4|-|TRBJ2-3|-
CASSFEMTDTQYF
TGTGCCAGCAGTTTTGAAATGACAGATACGCAGTATTTT
>TRBV13|few|TRBJ2-2|-
CASSSTDTNTGELFF
TGTGCCAGCAGCTCCACTGACACAAACACCGGGGAGCTGTTTTTT
>TRBV6-2/TRBV6-3|-|TRBJ2-7|-
CASSHGTSYEQYF
TGTGCCAGCAGTCACGGGACATCTTACGAGCAGTACTTC
>TRBV6-5|few|TRBJ1-5|TRBD1
CASSRTGSNQPQHF
TGTGCCAGCAGTCGGACAGGGAGCAATCAGCCCCAGCATTTT
>TRBV28|few|TRBJ1-2|-
CASSLFTGTQGYTF
TGTGCCAGCAGTTTATTTACAGGGACGCAAGGCTACACCTTC
>TRBV6-5|-|TRBJ2-4|-
CASSSGGLAKNIHYF
TGTGCCAGCAGTTCAGGCGGTCTAGCCAAAAACATTCACTACTTC
>TRBV5-6|few|TRBJ2-1|TRBD2
CASSLRLADNEQFF
TGTGCCAGCAGCTTGAGGCTAGCGGACAATGAGCAGTTCTTC
>TRBV6-1|-|TRBJ2-1|-
CASSDRGRGEQFF
TGTGCCAGCAGTGACCGGGGACGAGGTGAGCAGTTCTTC
>TRBV30|once|TRBJ2-2|-
CAWTRDLGTGGLFF
TGTGCCTGGACCCGGGACCTAGGAACCGGGGGGCTGTTTTTT
>TRBV6-5|-|TRBJ2-1|TRBD2
CDNSYGPREGQNEQFF
TGTGACAACAGCTACGGACCGCGGGAGGGCCAAAATGAGCAGTTCTTC
>TRBV4-1|-|TRBJ2-1|-
CASGPRVLIYNEQFF
TGCGCCAGCGGCCCCCGGGTCTTAATCTACAATGAGCAGTTCTTC
>TRBV6-5|many|TRBJ1-5|-
CASSWDSSQPQHF
TGTGCCAGCAGTTGGGACTCTTCGCAGCCCCAGCATTTT
>TRBV18|-|TRBJ2-7|TRBD1
CASSPFGQGKDEQYF
TGTGCCAGCTCACCCTTCGGACAGGGAAAGGACGAGCAGTACTTC
>TRBV7-9|-|TRBJ2-7|-
CASSPTPEQYF
TGTGCCAGCAGCCCCACCCCGGAGCAGTACTTC